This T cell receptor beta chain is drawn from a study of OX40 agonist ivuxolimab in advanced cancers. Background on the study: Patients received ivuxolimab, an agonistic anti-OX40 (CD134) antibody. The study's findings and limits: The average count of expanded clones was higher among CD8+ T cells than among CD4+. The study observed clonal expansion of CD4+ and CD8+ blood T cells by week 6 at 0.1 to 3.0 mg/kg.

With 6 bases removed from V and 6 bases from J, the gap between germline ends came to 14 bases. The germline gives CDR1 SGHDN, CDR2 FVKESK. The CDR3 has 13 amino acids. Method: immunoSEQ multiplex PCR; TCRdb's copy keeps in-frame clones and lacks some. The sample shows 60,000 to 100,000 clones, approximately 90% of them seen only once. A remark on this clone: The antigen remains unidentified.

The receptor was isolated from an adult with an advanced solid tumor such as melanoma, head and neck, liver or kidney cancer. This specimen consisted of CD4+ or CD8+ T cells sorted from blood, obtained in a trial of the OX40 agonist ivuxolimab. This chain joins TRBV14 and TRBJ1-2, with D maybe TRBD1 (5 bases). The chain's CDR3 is CASSALGQNGYTF. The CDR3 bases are TGTGCCAGCAGTGCCTTGGGGCAAAATGGCTACACCTTC.